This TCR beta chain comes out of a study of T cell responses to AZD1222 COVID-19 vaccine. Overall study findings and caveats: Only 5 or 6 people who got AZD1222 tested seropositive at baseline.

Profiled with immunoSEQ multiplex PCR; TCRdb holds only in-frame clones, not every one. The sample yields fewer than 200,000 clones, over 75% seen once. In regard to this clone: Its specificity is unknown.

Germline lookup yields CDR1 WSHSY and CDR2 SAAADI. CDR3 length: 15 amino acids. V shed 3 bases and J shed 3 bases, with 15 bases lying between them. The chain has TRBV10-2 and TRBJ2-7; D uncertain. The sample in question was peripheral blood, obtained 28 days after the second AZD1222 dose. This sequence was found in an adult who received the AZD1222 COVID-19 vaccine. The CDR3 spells CASSESFGRLYEQYF. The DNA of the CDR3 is TGCGCCAGCAGTGAAAGTTTTGGCAGGCTCTACGAGCAGTACTTC.